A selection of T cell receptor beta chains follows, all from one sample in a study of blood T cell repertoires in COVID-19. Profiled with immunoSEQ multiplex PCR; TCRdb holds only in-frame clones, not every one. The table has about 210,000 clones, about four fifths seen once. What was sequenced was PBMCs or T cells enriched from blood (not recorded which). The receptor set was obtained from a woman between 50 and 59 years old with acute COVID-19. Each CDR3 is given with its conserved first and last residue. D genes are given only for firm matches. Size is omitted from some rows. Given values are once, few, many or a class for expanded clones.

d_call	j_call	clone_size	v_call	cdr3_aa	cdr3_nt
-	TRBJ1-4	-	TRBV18	CASSPTPREKLFF	TGTGCCAGCTCACCAACCCCGAGGGAAAAACTGTTTTTT
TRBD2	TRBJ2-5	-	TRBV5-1	CASSLGLAGQETQYF	TGCGCCAGCAGCCTGGGACTAGCGGGCCAAGAGACCCAGTACTTC
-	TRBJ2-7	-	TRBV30	CAFTPVPPSYEQYF	TGTGCCTTTACCCCGGTCCCACCTTCCTACGAGCAGTACTTC
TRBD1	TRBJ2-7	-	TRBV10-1	CASSPNLGQESSYEQYF	TGCGCCAGCAGCCCTAACCTCGGACAGGAGAGCTCCTACGAGCAGTACTTC
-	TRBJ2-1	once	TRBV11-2	CASSRDFNEQFF	TGTGCCAGCAGCCGGGACTTCAATGAGCAGTTCTTC
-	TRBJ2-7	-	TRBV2	CAGRRQGPSYEQYF	TGTGCCGGCCGGAGGCAAGGTCCCTCCTACGAGCAGTACTTC
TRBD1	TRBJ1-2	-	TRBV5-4	CASSRTGTVYGYTF	TGTGCCAGCAGCCGAACTGGGACAGTCTATGGCTACACCTTC
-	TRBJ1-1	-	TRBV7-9	CASSLPVNTEAFF	TGTGCCAGCAGCTTACCGGTGAACACTGAAGCTTTCTTT
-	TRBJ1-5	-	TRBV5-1	CASSAGGNQPQHF	TGCGCCAGCAGCGCGGGAGGCAATCAGCCCCAGCATTTT
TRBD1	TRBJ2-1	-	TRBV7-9	CASSSRDRVNEQFF	TGTGCCAGCAGCTCCCGGGACAGGGTTAATGAGCAGTTCTTC
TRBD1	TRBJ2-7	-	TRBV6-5	CASSYSGQGSYEQYF	TGTGCCAGCAGTTACTCGGGACAGGGCTCCTACGAGCAGTACTTC
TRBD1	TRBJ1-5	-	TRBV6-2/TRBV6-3	CASSSQGAWSNQPQHF	TGTGCCAGCAGTTCGCAGGGGGCCTGGAGCAATCAGCCCCAGCATTTT
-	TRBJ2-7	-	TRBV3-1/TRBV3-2	CSSRGASAYEQYF	TGTTCTTCCCGGGGGGCTAGTGCCTACGAGCAGTACTTC
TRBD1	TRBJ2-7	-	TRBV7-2	CASSSSPNQGAYEQYF	TGTGCCAGCAGCTCTTCCCCCAACCAGGGGGCTTACGAGCAGTACTTC
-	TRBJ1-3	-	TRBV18	CASSPQRGGLGGNTIYF	TGTGCCAGCTCACCCCAAAGGGGTGGGCTGGGTGGAAACACCATATATTTT
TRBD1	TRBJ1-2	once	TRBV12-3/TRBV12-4	CASSLTGDYGYTF	TGTGCCAGCAGTTTGACAGGGGACTATGGCTACACCTTC
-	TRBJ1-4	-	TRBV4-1	CASSARGRRRNEKLFF	TGCGCCAGCAGCGCTCGTGGCAGGCGGAGGAATGAAAAACTGTTTTTT
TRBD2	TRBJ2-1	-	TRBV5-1	CASSPGALAGVGNEQFF	TGCGCCAGCAGCCCCGGGGCACTAGCGGGCGTGGGCAATGAGCAGTTCTTC
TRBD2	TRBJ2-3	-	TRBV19	CASTSLSGNTQYF	TGTGCCAGTACTTCCCTAAGCGGGAACACGCAGTATTTT
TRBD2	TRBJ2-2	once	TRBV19	CASSIGTSGLTGELFF	TGTGCCAGTAGTATCGGGACTAGCGGGCTCACCGGGGAGCTGTTTTTT
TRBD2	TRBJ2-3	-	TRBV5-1	CASSPGGAQDTQYF	TGCGCCAGCAGCCCGGGGGGGGCGCAAGATACGCAGTATTTT
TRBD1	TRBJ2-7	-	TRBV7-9	CASSYGQGSEQYF	TGTGCCAGCAGCTATGGACAGGGGAGCGAGCAGTACTTC
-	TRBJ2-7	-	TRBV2	CASSLNSYEQYF	TGTGCCAGCAGCCTCAACAGCTACGAGCAGTACTTC
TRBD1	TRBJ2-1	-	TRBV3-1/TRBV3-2	CASSQVDRGINNEQFF	TGTGCCAGCAGCCAAGTGGACAGGGGAATTAACAATGAGCAGTTCTTC
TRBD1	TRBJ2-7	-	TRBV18	CASSAPGQGVHEQYF	TGTGCCAGCTCAGCACCGGGACAGGGGGTCCACGAGCAGTACTTC
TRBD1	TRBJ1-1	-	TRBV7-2	CASSTQGGTEAFF	TGTGCCAGCAGCACCCAGGGGGGCACTGAAGCTTTCTTT
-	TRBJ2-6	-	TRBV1	CTSSHANRNNMANVLTF	TGCACCAGCAGCCACGCGAACAGGAATAACATGGCCAACGTCCTGACTTTC
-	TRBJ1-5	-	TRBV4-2	CASSQAGAGGNQPQHF	TGTGCCAGCAGCCAAGCAGGGGCAGGGGGCAATCAGCCCCAGCATTTT
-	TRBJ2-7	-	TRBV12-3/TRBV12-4	CASSLKAKNEQYF	TGTGCCAGCAGTTTAAAAGCGAAGAACGAGCAGTACTTC
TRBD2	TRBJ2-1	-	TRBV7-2	CASSLVALAGANNEQFF	TGTGCCAGCAGCTTAGTTGCCCTAGCGGGAGCGAACAATGAGCAGTTCTTC
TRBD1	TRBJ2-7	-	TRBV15	CATSRDDRVDEQYF	TGTGCCACCAGCAGAGATGACAGGGTTGACGAGCAGTACTTC
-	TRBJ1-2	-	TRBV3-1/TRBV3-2	CASSNAGGTAFGYTF	TGTGCCAGCAGTAACGCTGGCGGGACGGCGTTTGGCTACACCTTC
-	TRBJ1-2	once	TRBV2	CASSGTADRGYTF	TGTGCCAGCAGTGGGACAGCAGATCGTGGCTACACCTTC
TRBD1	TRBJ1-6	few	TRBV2	CASRGQGYSPLHF	TGTGCCAGCAGGGGACAGGGCTATTCACCCCTCCACTTT
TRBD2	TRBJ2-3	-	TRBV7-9	CASSFATSATLDTQYF	TGTGCCAGCAGCTTTGCTACTAGCGCAACCCTAGATACGCAGTATTTT
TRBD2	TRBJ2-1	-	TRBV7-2	CASSSGLAGGNEQFF	TGTGCCAGCAGCTCAGGACTAGCGGGAGGTAATGAGCAGTTCTTC
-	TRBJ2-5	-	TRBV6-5	CASSGGWTAGETQYF	TGTGCCAGCAGCGGGGGCTGGACAGCGGGGGAGACCCAGTACTTC
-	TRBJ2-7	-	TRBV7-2	CASSLEVGVRIYEQYF	TGTGCCAGCAGCTTAGAAGTCGGGGTTCGGATTTACGAGCAGTACTTC
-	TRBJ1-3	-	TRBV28	CASRDSVSGNTIYF	TGTGCCAGCAGGGACAGCGTCTCTGGAAACACCATATATTTT
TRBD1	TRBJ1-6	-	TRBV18	CASSPNSLVPGGIGPLHF	TGTGCCAGCTCACCAAACTCCCTCGTCCCAGGGGGGATCGGCCCCCTCCACTTT
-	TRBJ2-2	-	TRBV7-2	CASSLYMGGMAGELFF	TGTGCCAGCAGCTTATATATGGGGGGAATGGCAGGGGAGCTGTTTTTT
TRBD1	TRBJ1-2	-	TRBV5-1	CASSPRPGQGSYTF	TGCGCCAGCAGCCCCCGCCCGGGACAGGGGAGCTACACCTTC
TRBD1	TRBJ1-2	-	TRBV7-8	CASSRFGTGSYGYTF	TGTGCCAGCAGCCGGTTTGGGACAGGGTCCTATGGCTACACCTTC
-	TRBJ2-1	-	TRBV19	CASSIGPRTGVNEQFF	TGTGCCAGTAGTATAGGACCCCGAACGGGAGTAAATGAGCAGTTCTTC
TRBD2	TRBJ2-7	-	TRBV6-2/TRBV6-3	CASSYRQAGGPYEQYF	TGTGCCAGCAGTTACCGCCAAGCGGGGGGGCCCTACGAGCAGTACTTC
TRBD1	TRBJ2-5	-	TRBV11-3	CASSLVQGAETQYF	TGTGCCAGCAGCTTAGTCCAGGGGGCAGAGACCCAGTACTTC
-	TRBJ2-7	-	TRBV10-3	CAISESSGGSPYEQYF	TGTGCCATCAGTGAGTCGAGCGGAGGGTCCCCCTACGAGCAGTACTTC
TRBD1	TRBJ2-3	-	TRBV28	CASSLTGGADTQYF	TGTGCCAGCAGTCTGACAGGGGGCGCAGATACGCAGTATTTT
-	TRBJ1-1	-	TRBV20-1	CSARLNIEAFF	TGCAGTGCTAGATTAAATATTGAAGCTTTCTTT
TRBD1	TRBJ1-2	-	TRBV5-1	CASSPGDREGYTF	TGCGCCAGCAGCCCGGGGGACAGGGAAGGCTACACCTTC
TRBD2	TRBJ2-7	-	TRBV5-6	CASSFRTLAGAEQYF	TGTGCCAGCAGCTTCCGGACTCTAGCGGGAGCCGAGCAGTACTTC
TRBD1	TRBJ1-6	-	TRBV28	CATTTTWDRRNSPLHF	TGTGCCACAACGACCACTTGGGACAGAAGAAATTCACCCCTCCACTTT
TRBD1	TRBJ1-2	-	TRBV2	CASRRQGLIYGYTF	TGTGCCAGCAGACGACAGGGCCTCATCTATGGCTACACCTTC
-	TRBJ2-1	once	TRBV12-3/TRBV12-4	CASSFPFNEQFF	TGTGCCAGCAGTTTCCCCTTTAATGAGCAGTTCTTC
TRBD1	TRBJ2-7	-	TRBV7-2	CASSRTGPSYEQYF	TGTGCCAGCAGCCGGACAGGACCGTCCTACGAGCAGTACTTC
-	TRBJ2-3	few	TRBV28	CASSQFSSTDTQYF	TGTGCCAGCAGTCAGTTTTCTAGCACAGATACGCAGTATTTT
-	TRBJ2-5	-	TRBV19	CASSIDRYYQETQYF	TGTGCCAGTAGTATAGATCGGTATTACCAAGAGACCCAGTACTTC
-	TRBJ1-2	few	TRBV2	CASSRTEFYGYTF	TGTGCCAGCAGTCGGACAGAATTCTATGGCTACACCTTC
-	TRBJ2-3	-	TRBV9	CASSVVGRGADTQYF	TGTGCCAGCAGCGTAGTCGGCAGGGGGGCAGATACGCAGTATTTT